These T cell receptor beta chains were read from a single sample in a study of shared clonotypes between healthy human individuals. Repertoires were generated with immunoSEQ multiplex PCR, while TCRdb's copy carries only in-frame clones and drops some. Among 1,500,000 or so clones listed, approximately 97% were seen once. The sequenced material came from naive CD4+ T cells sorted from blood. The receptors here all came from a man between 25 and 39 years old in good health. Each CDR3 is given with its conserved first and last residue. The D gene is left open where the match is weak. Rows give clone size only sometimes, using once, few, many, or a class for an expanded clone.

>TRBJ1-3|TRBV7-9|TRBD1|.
CASSLEGDRGPFSGNTIYF
TGTGCCAGCAGCTTAGAGGGGGACAGGGGTCCCTTCTCTGGAAACACCATATATTTT
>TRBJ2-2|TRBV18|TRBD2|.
CASSPMAGDTGELFF
TGTGCCAGCTCACCAATGGCGGGGGATACCGGGGAGCTGTTTTTT
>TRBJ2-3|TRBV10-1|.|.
CASSESSPLPAVRVGTDTQYF
TGCGCCAGCAGTGAGTCGAGTCCCCTTCCGGCGGTCAGGGTGGGCACAGATACGCAGTATTTT
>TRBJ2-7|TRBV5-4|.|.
CASSRDRAVYEQYF
TGTGCCAGCAGCCGCGATAGGGCGGTCTACGAGCAGTACTTC
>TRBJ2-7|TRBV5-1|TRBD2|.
CASSELAEDYEQYF
TGCGCCAGCAGCGAGCTAGCGGAGGACTACGAGCAGTACTTC
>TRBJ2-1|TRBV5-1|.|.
CASSFPGLDEQFF
TGCGCCAGCAGCTTCCCAGGTTTGGATGAGCAGTTCTTC
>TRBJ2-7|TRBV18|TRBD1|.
CASSPGQGNYEQYF
TGTGCCAGCTCACCTGGACAGGGGAACTACGAGCAGTACTTC
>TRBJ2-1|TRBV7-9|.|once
CASSLSFTGNEQFF
TGTGCCAGCAGCTTAAGCTTTACGGGCAATGAGCAGTTCTTC
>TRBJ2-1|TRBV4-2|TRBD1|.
CASSQDTQGAGNEQFF
TGTGCCAGCAGCCAAGATACACAGGGGGCCGGGAATGAGCAGTTCTTC
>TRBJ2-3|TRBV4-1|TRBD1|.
CASSQVGTGGGTDTQYF
TGCGCCAGCAGCCAAGTAGGGACAGGGGGCGGCACAGATACGCAGTATTTT
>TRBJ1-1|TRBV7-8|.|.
CASSLRGVGTEAFF
TGTGCCAGCAGCCTCCGAGGGGTAGGAACTGAAGCTTTCTTT
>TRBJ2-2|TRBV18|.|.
CASSPLRRREPNTGELFF
TGTGCCAGCTCACCACTTAGGAGGCGGGAACCGAACACCGGGGAGCTGTTTTTT